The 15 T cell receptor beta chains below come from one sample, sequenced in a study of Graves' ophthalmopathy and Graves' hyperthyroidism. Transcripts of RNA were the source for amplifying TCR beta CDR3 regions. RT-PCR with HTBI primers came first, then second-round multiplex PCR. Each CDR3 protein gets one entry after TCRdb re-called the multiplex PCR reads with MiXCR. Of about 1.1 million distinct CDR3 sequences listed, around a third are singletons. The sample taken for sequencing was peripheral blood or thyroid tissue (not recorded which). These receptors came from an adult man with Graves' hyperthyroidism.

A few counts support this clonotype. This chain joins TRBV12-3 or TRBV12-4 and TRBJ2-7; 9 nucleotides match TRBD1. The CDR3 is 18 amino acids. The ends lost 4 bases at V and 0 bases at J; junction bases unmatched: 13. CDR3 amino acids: CASSSYYSGQGSSYEQYF. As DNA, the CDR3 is TGTGCCAGCAGTTCGTACTACTCGGGACAGGGAAGCTCCTACGAGCAGTACTTC.

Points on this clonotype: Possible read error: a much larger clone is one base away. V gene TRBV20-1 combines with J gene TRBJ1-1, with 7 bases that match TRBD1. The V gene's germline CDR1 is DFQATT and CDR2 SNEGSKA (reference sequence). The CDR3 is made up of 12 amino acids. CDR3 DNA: TGCAATGCTCTACGACAGGGTACTGAAGCTTTCTTT. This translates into CNALRQGTEAFF.

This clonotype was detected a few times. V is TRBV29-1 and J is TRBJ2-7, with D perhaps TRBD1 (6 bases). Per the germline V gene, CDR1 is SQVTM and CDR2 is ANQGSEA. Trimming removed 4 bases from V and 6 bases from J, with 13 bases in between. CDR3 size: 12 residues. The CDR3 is CSVGGQLGEQYF. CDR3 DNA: TGCAGCGTTGGGGGGCAGCTTGGCGAGCAGTACTTC.

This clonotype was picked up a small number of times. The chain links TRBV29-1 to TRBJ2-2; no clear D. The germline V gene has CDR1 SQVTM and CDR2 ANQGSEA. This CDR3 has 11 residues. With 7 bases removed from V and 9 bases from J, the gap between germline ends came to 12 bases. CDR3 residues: CSARLHRELFF. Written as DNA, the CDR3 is TGCAGCGCCCGGTTACATCGGGAGCTGTTTTTT.

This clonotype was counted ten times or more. The CDR3 sequence is CASSEGPNEQFF. Written as DNA, the CDR3 is TGTGCCAGCAGTGAAGGCCCCAATGAGCAGTTCTTC. J is TRBJ2-1 and V is TRBV2; D not certain. Germline CDR1 and CDR2: SNHLY and FYNNEI. The CDR3 sequence is 12 residues long. V was pared by 1 base and J by 6 bases, with 4 bases between.

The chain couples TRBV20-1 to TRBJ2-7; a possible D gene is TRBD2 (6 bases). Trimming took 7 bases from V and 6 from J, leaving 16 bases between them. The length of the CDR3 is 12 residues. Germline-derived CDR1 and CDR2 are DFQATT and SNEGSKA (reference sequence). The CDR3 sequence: CSVNGSPGEQYF. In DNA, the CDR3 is TGCAGTGTTAACGGGAGCCCTGGCGAGCAGTACTTC.

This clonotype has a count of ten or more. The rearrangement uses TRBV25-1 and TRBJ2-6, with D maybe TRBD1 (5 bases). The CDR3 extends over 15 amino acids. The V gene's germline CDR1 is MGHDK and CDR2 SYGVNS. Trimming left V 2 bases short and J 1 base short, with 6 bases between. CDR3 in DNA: TGTGCCAGCAGTGAAGCAGGGTCTGGGGCCAACGTCCTGACTTTC. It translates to CASSEAGSGANVLTF.

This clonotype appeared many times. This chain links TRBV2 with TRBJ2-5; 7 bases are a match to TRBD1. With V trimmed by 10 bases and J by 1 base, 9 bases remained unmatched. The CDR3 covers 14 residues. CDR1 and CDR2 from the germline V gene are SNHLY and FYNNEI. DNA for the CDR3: TGTGCCACCAAACCCGGGACAGCCCAAGAGACCCAGTACTTC. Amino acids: CATKPGTAQETQYF.

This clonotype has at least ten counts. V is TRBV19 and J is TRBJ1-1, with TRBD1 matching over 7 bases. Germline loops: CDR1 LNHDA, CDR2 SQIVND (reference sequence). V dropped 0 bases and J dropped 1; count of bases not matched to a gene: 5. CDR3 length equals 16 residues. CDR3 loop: CASSIDQGQKNTEAFF. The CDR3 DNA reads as TGTGCCAGTAGTATAGATCAGGGACAGAAGAACACTGAAGCTTTCTTT.

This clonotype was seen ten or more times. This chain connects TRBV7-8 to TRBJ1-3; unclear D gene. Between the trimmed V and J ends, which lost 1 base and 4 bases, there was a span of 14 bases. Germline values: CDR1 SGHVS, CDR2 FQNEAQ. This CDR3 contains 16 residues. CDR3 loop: CASSLDGMLGGNTIYF. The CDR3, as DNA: TGTGCCAGCAGCTTAGACGGGATGCTCGGCGGAAACACCATATATTTT.

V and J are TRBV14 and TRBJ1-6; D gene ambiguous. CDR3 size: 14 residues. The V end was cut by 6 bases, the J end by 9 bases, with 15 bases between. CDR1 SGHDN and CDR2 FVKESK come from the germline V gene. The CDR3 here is CASSPAYDTSPLHF. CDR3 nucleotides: TGTGCCAGCAGTCCAGCATACGATACTTCACCCCTCCACTTT.

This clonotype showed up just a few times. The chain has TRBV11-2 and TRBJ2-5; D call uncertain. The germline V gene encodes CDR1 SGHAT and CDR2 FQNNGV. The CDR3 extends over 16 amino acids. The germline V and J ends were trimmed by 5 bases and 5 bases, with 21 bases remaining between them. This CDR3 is CASSAILAHLSETQYF. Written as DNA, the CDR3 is TGTGCCAGCAGCGCGATTTTAGCTCATCTTTCGGAGACCCAGTACTTC.

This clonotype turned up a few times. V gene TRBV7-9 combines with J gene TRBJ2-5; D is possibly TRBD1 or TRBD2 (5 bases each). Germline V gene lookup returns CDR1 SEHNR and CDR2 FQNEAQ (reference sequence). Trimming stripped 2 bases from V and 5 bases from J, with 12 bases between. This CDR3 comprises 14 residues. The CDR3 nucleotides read TGTGCCAGCAGCTTAATGGGACCCTGGGAGACCCAGTACTTC. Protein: CASSLMGPWETQYF.

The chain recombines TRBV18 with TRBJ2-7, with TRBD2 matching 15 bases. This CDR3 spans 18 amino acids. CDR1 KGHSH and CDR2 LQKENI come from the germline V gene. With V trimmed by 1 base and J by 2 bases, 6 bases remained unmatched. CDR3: CASSPRPGLAGGTYEQYF. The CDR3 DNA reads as TGTGCCAGCTCACCACGACCGGGACTAGCGGGGGGTACCTACGAGCAGTACTTC.

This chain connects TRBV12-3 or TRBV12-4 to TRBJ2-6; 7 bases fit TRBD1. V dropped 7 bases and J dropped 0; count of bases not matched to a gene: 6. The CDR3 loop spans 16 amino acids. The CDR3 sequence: CASNRDRCSGANVLTF. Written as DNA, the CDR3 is TGTGCCAGCAACAGGGACAGATGCTCTGGGGCCAACGTCCTGACTTTC.